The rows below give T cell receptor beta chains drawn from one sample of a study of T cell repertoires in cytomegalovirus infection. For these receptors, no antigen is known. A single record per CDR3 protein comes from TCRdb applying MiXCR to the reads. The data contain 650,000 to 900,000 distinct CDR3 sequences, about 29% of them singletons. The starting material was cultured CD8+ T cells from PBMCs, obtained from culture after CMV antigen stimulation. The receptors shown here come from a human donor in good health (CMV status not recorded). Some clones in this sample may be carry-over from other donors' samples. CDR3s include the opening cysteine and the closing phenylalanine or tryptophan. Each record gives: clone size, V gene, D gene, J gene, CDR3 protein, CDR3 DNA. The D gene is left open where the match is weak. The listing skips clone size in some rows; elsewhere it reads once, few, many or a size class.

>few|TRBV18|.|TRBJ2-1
CASSPEGVYNEQFF
TGTGCCAGCTCACCAGAGGGCGTCTACAATGAGCAGTTCTTC
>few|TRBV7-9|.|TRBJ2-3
CASSVRGRFTDTQYF
TGTGCCAGCAGCGTCCGCGGACGCTTCACAGATACGCAGTATTTT
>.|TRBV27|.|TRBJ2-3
CASSLIGTEDTQYF
TGTGCCAGCAGTTTAATCGGGACGGAAGATACGCAGTATTTT
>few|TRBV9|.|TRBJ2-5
CASSEPEGSQETQYF
TGTGCCAGCAGCGAGCCGGAGGGGTCCCAAGAGACCCAGTACTTC
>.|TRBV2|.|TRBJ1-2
CASREGNDGYTF
TGTGCCAGCAGGGAGGGGAACGATGGCTACACCTTC
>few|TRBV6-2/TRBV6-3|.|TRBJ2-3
CATSVSTDTQYF
TGTGCCACCTCAGTGAGCACAGATACGCAGTATTTT
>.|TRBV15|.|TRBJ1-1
CATSRAPKRNTEAFF
TGTGCCACCAGCAGGGCCCCGAAGCGGAACACTGAAGCTTTCTTT
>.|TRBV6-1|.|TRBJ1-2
CASSAIRLYTF
TGTGCCAGCAGTGCAATCCGTCTCTACACCTTC
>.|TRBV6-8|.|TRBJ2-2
CASSYPLRAGNTGELFF
TGTGCCAGCAGTTACCCCCTCCGGGCAGGAAACACCGGGGAGCTGTTTTTT
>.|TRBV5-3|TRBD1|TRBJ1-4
CASSPTGLSNEKLFF
TGTGCCAGCAGTCCGACAGGGCTATCTAATGAAAAACTGTTTTTT
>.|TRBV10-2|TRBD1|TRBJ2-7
CASSEGGTGVYAQYF
TGCGCCAGCAGTGAGGGCGGGACAGGGGTCTACGCGCAGTACTTC
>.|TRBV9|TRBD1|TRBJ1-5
CASSATGTQPQHF
TGTGCCAGCAGCGCGACAGGGACTCAGCCCCAGCATTTT
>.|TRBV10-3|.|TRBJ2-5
CAISLLGEGETQYF
TGTGCCATCAGTCTCCTGGGGGAAGGAGAGACCCAGTACTTC
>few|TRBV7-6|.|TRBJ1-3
CASSLGVSRENTIYF
TGTGCCAGCAGCTTAGGCGTCTCCAGGGAAAACACCATATATTTT
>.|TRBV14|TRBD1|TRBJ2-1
CASSLMPGTGPYNEQFF
TGTGCCAGCAGCCTTATGCCCGGGACAGGACCCTACAATGAGCAGTTCTTC
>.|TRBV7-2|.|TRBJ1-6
CASSLSGVFTGYNSPLHF
TGTGCCAGCAGCTTATCGGGGGTTTTTACAGGGTATAATTCACCCCTCCACTTT
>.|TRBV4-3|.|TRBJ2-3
CASSQDRITLTDTQYF
TGCGCCAGCAGCCAAGATCGCATTACCCTCACAGATACGCAGTATTTT